Below are 5 T cell receptor beta chains sequenced from a single sample in a study of spatial heterogeneity in lung cancer. TCRdb itself ran the 5' RACE reads through MiXCR, one entry per CDR3 protein. Of some 7,800 distinct CDR3 sequences detected, around an eighth appear once; the ten largest clones hold 9.5% to 11%. These receptors' targets are unknown. Whole-study results and caveats: Intratumoral expanded alpha and beta TCR counts were found to track tumor mutation counts.

Time point denoted: sample taken at primary tumor resection. Sequencing used lung tumor tissue, obtained at surgery. These receptor sequences come from a male donor with early-stage non-small cell lung cancer.

In regard to this clonotype: Little can be read into the size of this beta chain, an off-target read in a library designed for alpha chains. The chain uses TRBV28 and TRBJ2-5, with 11 positions matching TRBD2. Trimming took 4 bases from V and 4 from J; bases not matched to a gene: 8. Germline V gene lookup returns CDR1 MDHEN and CDR2 SYDVKM. This CDR3 comprises 16 residues. Written as DNA, the CDR3 is TGTGCCAGCAGTTCCCCTAATACTAGCGGGAGAGAGACCCAGTACTTC. Translated, it gives CASSSPNTSGRETQYF.

By frequency in the sample, this clonotype is medium-sized. This beta chain turned up in a library designed for alpha chains; as an off-target read, its abundance says little. The chain couples TRBV5-4 to TRBJ2-3, with D tentatively TRBD1 or TRBD2 (5 bases each). Trimming took 10 bases from V and 6 from J, leaving 21 bases between them. The germline V gene has CDR1 SGHNT and CDR2 YYREEE (reference sequence). The length of the CDR3 is 14 residues. Here the CDR3 DNA reads TGTGCCTCCGTGAGGGTAGGGGAAGGGGATACGCAGTATTTT. It yields the protein CASVRVGEGDTQYF.

There are many counts of this clonotype. Being off target in a library aimed at alpha chains, this beta chain has a size of little meaning. The chain combines TRBV9 with TRBJ2-4; the match to TRBD1 covers 8 bases. The CDR3 sequence is 13 residues long. Germline V CDR1 and CDR2: SGDLS, YYNGEE. Trimming removed 4 bases from V and 8 bases from J; junction bases left unmatched: 5. The CDR3 is CASSSGQGDIQYF. The CDR3 DNA sequence: TGTGCCAGCAGCAGTGGACAGGGAGACATTCAGTACTTC. Full variable domain (remainder filled in from reference TRBV9 and TRBJ2-4): DSGVTQTPKHLITATGQRVTLRCSPRSGDLSVYWYQQSLDQGLQFLIQYYNGEERAKGNILERFSAQQFPDLHSELNLSSLELGDSALYFCASSSGQGDIQYFGAGTRLSVL.

Many counts were recorded for this clonotype. Little can be read into the size of this beta chain, an off-target read in a library designed for alpha chains. The chain uses TRBV3-1 and TRBJ2-7; the D gene is possibly TRBD2 (5 bases). The CDR3 sequence is 10 residues long. The germline V gene encodes CDR1 LGHDT and CDR2 YNNKEL (reference sequence). V shed 9 bases and J shed 3 bases, with 6 bases lying between them. In DNA, the CDR3 is TGTGCCAGTGGGAGCTACGAGCAGTACTTC. Translation gives CASGSYEQYF.

A remark on this clonotype: Just one base apart from a much larger clone, this may be a read error. For a library built for alpha chains, this beta chain is a stray read; little rests on its size. This chain joins TRBV27 and TRBJ2-1; 10 positions agree with TRBD1. Germline V gene lookup returns CDR1 MNHEY and CDR2 SMNVEV (reference sequence). CDR3 length: 15 amino acids. V trimming: 4 bases; J trimming: 6 bases; junction bases outside the gene matches: 6. The CDR3 DNA reads TGTGCCAGCAGTTCGGGGGACAGGGGCTCCAATGAGCAGTTCTTC. It specifies CASSSGDRGSNEQFF.